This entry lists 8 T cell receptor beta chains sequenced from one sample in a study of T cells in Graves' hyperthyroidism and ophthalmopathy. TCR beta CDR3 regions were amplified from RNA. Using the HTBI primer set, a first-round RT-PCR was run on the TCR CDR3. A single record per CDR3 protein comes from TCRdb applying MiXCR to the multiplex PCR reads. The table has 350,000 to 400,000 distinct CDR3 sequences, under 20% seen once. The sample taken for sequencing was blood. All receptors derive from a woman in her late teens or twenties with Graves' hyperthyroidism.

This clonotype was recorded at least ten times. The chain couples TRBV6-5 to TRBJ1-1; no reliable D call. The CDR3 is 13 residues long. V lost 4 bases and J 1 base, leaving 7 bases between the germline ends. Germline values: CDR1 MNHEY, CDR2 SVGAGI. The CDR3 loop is CASSFLQNTEAFF. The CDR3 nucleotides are TGTGCCAGCAGTTTTTTACAGAACACTGAAGCTTTCTTT.

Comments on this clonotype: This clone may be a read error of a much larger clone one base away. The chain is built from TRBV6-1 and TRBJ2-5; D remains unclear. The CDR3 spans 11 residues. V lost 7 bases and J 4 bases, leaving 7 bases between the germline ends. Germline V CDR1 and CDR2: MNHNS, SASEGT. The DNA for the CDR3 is TGTGCCAGCATGGGCCCAGAGACCCAGTACTTC. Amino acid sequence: CASMGPETQYF.

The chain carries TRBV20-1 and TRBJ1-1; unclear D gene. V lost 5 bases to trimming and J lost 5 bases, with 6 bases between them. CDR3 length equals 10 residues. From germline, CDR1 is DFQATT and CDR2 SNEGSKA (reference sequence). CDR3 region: CSALVTEAFF. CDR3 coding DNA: TGCAGTGCTCTAGTGACTGAAGCTTTCTTT.

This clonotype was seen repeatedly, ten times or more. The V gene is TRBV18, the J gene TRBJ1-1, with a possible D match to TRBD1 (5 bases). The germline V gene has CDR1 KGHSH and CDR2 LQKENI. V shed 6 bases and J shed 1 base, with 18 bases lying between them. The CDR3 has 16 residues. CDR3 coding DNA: TGTGCCAGCTCTCCCCTCGTTAAAGGGGAGAACACTGAAGCTTTCTTT. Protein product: CASSPLVKGENTEAFF. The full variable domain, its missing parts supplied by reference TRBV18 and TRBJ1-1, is NAGVMQNPRHLVRRRGQEARLRCSPMKGHSHVYWYRQLPEEGLKFMVYLQKENIIDESGMPKERFSAEFPKEGPSILRIQQVVRGDSAAYFCASSPLVKGENTEAFFGQGTRLTVV.

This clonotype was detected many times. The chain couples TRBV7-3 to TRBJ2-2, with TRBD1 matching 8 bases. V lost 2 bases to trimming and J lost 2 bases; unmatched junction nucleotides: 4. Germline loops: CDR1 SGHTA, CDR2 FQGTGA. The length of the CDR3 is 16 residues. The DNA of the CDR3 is TGTGCCAGCAGCTTATTCACAGGGGGAAACACCGGGGAGCTGTTTTTT. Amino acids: CASSLFTGGNTGELFF.

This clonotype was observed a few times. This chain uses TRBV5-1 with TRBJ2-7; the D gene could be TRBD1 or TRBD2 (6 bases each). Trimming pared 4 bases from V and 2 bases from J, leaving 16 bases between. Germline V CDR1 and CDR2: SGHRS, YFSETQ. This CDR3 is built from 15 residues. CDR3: CASSVVGGPTYEQYF. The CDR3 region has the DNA TGCGCCAGCAGCGTAGTAGGGGGGCCAACCTACGAGCAGTACTTC.

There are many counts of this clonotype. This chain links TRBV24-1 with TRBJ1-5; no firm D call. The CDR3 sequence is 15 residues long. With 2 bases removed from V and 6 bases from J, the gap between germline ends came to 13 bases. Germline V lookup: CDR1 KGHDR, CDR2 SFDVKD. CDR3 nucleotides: TGTGCCACCAGTGATTCTCGGACGGGCTTTCAGCCCCAGCATTTT. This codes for CATSDSRTGFQPQHF.

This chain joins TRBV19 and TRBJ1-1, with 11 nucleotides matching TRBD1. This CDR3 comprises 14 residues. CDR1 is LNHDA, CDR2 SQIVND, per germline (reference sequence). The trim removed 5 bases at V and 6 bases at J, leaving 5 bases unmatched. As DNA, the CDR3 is TGTGCCAGTAGTTCCGGACAGGGGGCCGCTGAAGCTTTCTTT. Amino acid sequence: CASSSGQGAAEAFF. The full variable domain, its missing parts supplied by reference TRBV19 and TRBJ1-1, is DGGITQSPKYLFRKEGQNVTLSCEQNLNHDAMYWYRQDPGQGLRLIYYSQIVNDFQKGDIAEGYSVSREKKESFPLTVTSAQKNPTAFYLCASSSGQGAAEAFFGQGTRLTVV.